Reported below is one T cell receptor beta chain. Its antigen remains unidentified. One base away there is no much larger clone; base qualities are not given. CDR1 MNHNY and CDR2 SVGAGI are derived from the germline V gene (reference sequence). The cysteine opens and the phenylalanine closes a CDR3 of 14 amino acids. Only CDR3 DNA remains: 42 bases, in frame from the first base. Trimmed from V: 4 bases; trimmed from J: 6 bases; junction bases lacking a gene match: 6. The data originate from a study of T cells in tuberculosis (dated by TCRdb to the late 2010s). For the wider study: In the study, CD1B tetramers and high-throughput TCR immunosequencing were combined to characterize T cells specific for the mycobacterial lipid antigen glucose monomycolate (GMM). IGRA-negative adolescents, IGRA-positive adolescents with latent tuberculosis and adults with active tuberculosis, ten per group, were compared in a South African clinical cohort. PBMC from active tuberculosis patients were archived either before standard anti-tuberculosis treatment began or within 7 days of the start of that treatment.

Summary of the overall study and its limitations: The smaller NN-distances were partly driven by shorter CDR3-alpha lengths in active tuberculosis patients, and the difference for TCR-beta did not reach statistical significance. Which clinical samples got chosen depended on the availability of cryopreserved specimens, and the active tuberculosis cases were adults, whereas the controls were adolescents. Compared with IGRA-negative controls, TCR-alpha repertoires from active tuberculosis had smaller mean NN-distances to GMM-specific TCRs, which suggests clonal expansion of these TCRs. An accuracy of 87% (AUROC around 0.87) was reached by a classifier using the diverse GMM-specific repertoire, compared with more than 65% accuracy when GEM motif frequencies were used.

TCR libraries were generated with the immunoSEQ multiplex PCR assay, using TCR-beta and/or TCR-alpha/delta assays for each sample. The amplified TCR libraries were sequenced using the Illumina high-throughput platform. On the authors' methods: Clustering and dimensionality reduction relied on pairwise TCRdist distances among GMM-specific receptors from T cells that were either sorted ex vivo or expanded in vitro. Each clinical repertoire received a mean NN-distance score, defined as the average TCRdist to the nearest 10% of tetramer-positive reference sequences. GEM TCR motif frequency was calculated as the fraction of unique TCRs that matched known GEM sequences in V/J usage and CDR3 length. Active tuberculosis was classified by linear discriminant analysis with leave-one-out cross-validation, implemented in scikit-learn. TCRdb limited this immuneACCESS table to in-frame rearrangements with V and J called. A share of clones is missing; checked studies link under half to unresolved V genes, and the rest is unexplained. D and trimming come from the DNA, and the V and J calls and clone size come from that table. The sample table lists about 49,000 clones, 90% to 95% of them with a count of one. Over 1.1% of the sample is in the top ten clones.

The time point label on this specimen signifies: new active TB diagnosis, blood taken before or within 7 days of starting treatment. The patients with active tuberculosis were newly diagnosed, HIV-seronegative South African adults aged 18 years or older. Confirmation of active tuberculosis was obtained by positive sputum smear microscopy and/or positive M. tuberculosis culture. Unsorted cryopreserved PBMC were immunosequenced, covering on average approximately 100,000 T cells per clinical donor. The chain uses TRBV6-6 and TRBJ2-1, and TRBD2 aligns with 7 junction nucleotides. The receptor comes from an adult with tuberculosis. The sequencing used PBMCs, collected at tuberculosis diagnosis. The CDR3 reads as follows: CASSLSGVGNEQFF. The nucleotides read TGTGCCAGCAGTTTGAGCGGGGTGGGCAATGAGCAGTTCTTC.